The 8 T cell receptor beta chains in this list originate from one sample, sequenced in a study of cytomegalovirus exposure and HLA in healthy donors. The PCR contained 60 Vbeta and 13 Jbeta primers. The protocol was immunoSEQ multiplex PCR, while the TCRdb copy is restricted to in-frame clones and leaves out a portion. The sample contains some 120,000 clones, around 70% of which appear only once. Sequencing was done on a sample of PBMCs. These receptor sequences come from a man aged 25-45 years in good health and CMV-seropositive.

V usage is TRBV28 and J usage is TRBJ1-1; no clear D gene. CDR3 length: 15 amino acids. V shed 7 bases and J shed 0 bases, with 15 bases lying between them. Germline CDR1 and CDR2: MDHEN and SYDVKM. The DNA of the CDR3 is TGTGCCAGCATCCTTTGGAGGGATATGAACACTGAAGCTTTCTTT. The encoded protein is CASILWRDMNTEAFF.

The chain links TRBV7-3 to TRBJ2-3; 7 bases align to TRBD2. The CDR3 contains 15 residues. Per the germline V gene, CDR1 is SGHTA and CDR2 is FQGTGA. The V gene end was trimmed by 2 bases and the J gene end by 0 bases; junction bases not matched to a gene: 2. CDR3 in amino acids: CASSLLGRSTDTQYF. The CDR3 nucleotides read TGTGCCAGCAGCTTACTCGGGAGGAGCACAGATACGCAGTATTTT.

This clone has more than one count but fewer than ten. The chain combines TRBV30 with TRBJ2-7; tentatively, D is TRBD1 (6 bases). Trimming stripped 8 bases from V and 0 bases from J, with 20 bases between. Per the germline V gene, CDR1 is GTSNPN and CDR2 is SVGIG (reference sequence). The CDR3 has 15 amino acids. In DNA form, the CDR3 reads TGTGCCCGGGGAAGTGGGGACAAAAGCTCCTACGAGCAGTACTTC. This sequence encodes CARGSGDKSSYEQYF.

A few counts support this clone. This sequence joins TRBV9 and TRBJ2-5; the match to TRBD2 covers 12 bases. J lost 5 bases, V lost 3 bases, and 8 bases had no gene match. The germline V gene has CDR1 SGDLS and CDR2 YYNGEE. The CDR3 is 16 amino acids. The CDR3 DNA reads TGTGCCAGCAGCGCCAGACTAGCGGGAGTATGGGAGACCCAGTACTTC. Its protein is CASSARLAGVWETQYF.

A few counts support this clone. The chain recombines TRBV5-1 with TRBJ1-6, with D uncertain. V lost 0 bases and J lost 8, with 6 bases in between. Germline loops: CDR1 SGHRS, CDR2 YFSETQ. This CDR3 comprises 13 residues. The CDR3 protein is CASSLAEDSPLHF. The CDR3 DNA reads as TGCGCCAGCAGCTTGGCGGAGGATTCACCCCTCCACTTT.

The chain links TRBV18 to TRBJ2-3; D perhaps matches TRBD2 (6 bases). V lost 3 bases, J lost 4 bases, and 14 bases lay in between. Germline V gene lookup returns CDR1 KGHSH and CDR2 LQKENI. The CDR3 is 15 residues long. The CDR3 region has the DNA TGTGCCAGCTCACCTCCGGGACTGGGGGCAGATACGCAGTATTTT. Translation gives CASSPPGLGADTQYF.

This rearrangement joins TRBV27 to TRBJ2-1; 11 nucleotides line up with TRBD2. CDR3 size: 18 residues. The germline CDR1 and CDR2 sequences are MNHEY and SMNVEV (reference sequence). V lost 4 bases to trimming and J lost 6 bases; unmatched junction nucleotides: 14. This CDR3 is CASSSLGTSGLGSNEQFF. For the CDR3, the DNA is TGTGCCAGCAGTTCCCTCGGGACTAGCGGTCTAGGGAGCAATGAGCAGTTCTTC.

The chain is built from TRBV5-6 and TRBJ2-1; 9 nucleotides line up with TRBD2. The CDR3 contains 19 residues. V lost 0 bases, J lost 0 bases, and 10 bases stayed unmatched. Germline values: CDR1 SGHDT, CDR2 YYEEEE. CDR3 sequence: CASSLDPAGGFSSYNEQFF. The CDR3 bases are TGTGCCAGCAGCTTGGACCCAGCGGGAGGATTCAGCTCCTACAATGAGCAGTTCTTC. The variable domain in full, with the rest retrieved from reference TRBV5-6 and TRBJ2-1, is DAGVTQSPTHLIKTRGQQVTLRCSPKSGHDTVSWYQQALGQGPQFIFQYYEEEERQRGNFPDRFSGHQFPNYSSELNVNALLLGDSALYLCASSLDPAGGFSSYNEQFFGPGTRLTVL.